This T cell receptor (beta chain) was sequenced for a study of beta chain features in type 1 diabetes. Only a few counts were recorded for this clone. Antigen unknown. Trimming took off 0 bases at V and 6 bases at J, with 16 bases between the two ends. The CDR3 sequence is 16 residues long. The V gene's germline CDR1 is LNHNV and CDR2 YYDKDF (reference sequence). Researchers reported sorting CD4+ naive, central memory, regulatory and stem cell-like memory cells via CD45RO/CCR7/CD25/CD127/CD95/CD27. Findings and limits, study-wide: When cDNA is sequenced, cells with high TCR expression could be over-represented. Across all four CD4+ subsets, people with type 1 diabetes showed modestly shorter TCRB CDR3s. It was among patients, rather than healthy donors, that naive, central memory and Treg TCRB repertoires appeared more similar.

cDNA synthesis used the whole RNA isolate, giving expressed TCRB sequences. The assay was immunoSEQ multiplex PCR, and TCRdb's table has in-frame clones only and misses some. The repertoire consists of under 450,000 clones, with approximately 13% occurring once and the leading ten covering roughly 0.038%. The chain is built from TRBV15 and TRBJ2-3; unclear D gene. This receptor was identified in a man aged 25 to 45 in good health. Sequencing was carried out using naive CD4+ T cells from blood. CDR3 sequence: CATSRDKAIPADTQYF. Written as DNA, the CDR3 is TGTGCCACCAGCAGAGATAAGGCGATCCCGGCGGATACGCAGTATTTT.